The source of this TCR beta chain is a study of human T cells and chemical hapten exposure. The library put unique molecular identifiers onto individual cDNA molecules. One entry per CDR3 protein results from TCRdb running MiXCR on the RACE reads. The sample holds around 80,000 distinct CDR3 sequences; 8.6% are singletons and the top ten take more than 1.5%. V shed 6 bases and J 4 bases; nucleotides not matched to a gene: 8. This CDR3 is 15 amino acids long. From germline, CDR1 is SNHLY and CDR2 FYNNEI. This clonotype was counted only a few times. Time point specified: healthy volunteer bleed at 6 weeks. Someone pulled total RNA out of unfractionated whole blood.

The sequencing sample was made of whole blood. The rearrangement joins TRBV2 to TRBJ2-3; 9 nucleotides match TRBD1. The TCR sequence derives from a male donor in good health. Some clones in this sample may be carry-over from other donors' samples. The CDR3, as DNA: TGTGCCAGCAGGGCCGGGACAGGGAATTCAGATACGCAGTATTTT. This sequence encodes CASRAGTGNSDTQYF.